The entry below gives a single T cell receptor (beta chain) sequence along with its context. Trimming left V 0 bases short and J 5 bases short, with 10 bases between. The CDR3 is 14 residues long. In germline, CDR1 is MNHEY, CDR2 SVGAGI. This entry comes from a study of response to subunit inactivated influenza vaccine. Via MiXCR, TCRdb re-called the RT-PCR reads, giving one row per CDR3 protein. This table has about 780,000 distinct CDR3 sequences, less than 20% appearing once. The input for sequencing was PBMCs from blood, taken approximately 5 days after vaccination. The receptor was isolated from a man over 45 who received an inactivated influenza vaccine. This chain links TRBV6-5 with TRBJ2-5; D is uncertain. The chain's CDR3 is CASSYSRFGETQYF. In nucleotides, the CDR3 is TGTGCCAGCAGTTACTCGAGGTTCGGGGAGACCCAGTACTTC.